Below, 22 T cell receptor beta chains from the same sample are listed, as sequenced in a study of monozygotic twins with inflammatory bowel disease. TCRdb re-called the 5' RACE reads and gives one entry per CDR3 protein, without DNA. In total, the table holds fewer than 150,000 distinct CDR3 sequences. The sequenced material came from blood. The receptors stem from a human donor with ulcerative colitis or Crohn's disease, or a healthy co-twin of an affected twin (not recorded which).

J is TRBJ2-7 and V is TRBV12-3 or TRBV12-4. This CDR3 region has 14 residues. CDR3 sequence: CASSFFSSVSEQYF.

The chain uses TRBV6-1 and TRBJ2-7; TCRdb's D call, TRBD1, is unchecked because there is no DNA. The CDR3 contains 17 residues. The germline gives CDR1 MNHNS, CDR2 SASEGT. The CDR3 sequence is CASSALPGQGYSYEQYF.

This chain connects TRBV6-5 to TRBJ2-2. Germline V gives CDR1 MNHEY, CDR2 SVGAGI. The length of the CDR3 is 17 residues. This chain's CDR3 is CASSYTQTLANTGELFF.

CDR3: CASSQRPPGQKNEQFF. The chain carries TRBV4-1 and TRBJ2-1; TCRdb's D call, TRBD1, is unchecked because there is no DNA. The CDR3 loop spans 16 amino acids. Germline lookup yields CDR1 MGHRA and CDR2 YSYEKL.

The J gene is TRBJ1-6, the V gene TRBV6-1. Germline values: CDR1 MNHNS, CDR2 SASEGT. CDR3 size: 15 residues. The CDR3 protein is CASSLDSSYNSPLHF.

The gene calls are TRBV12-3 or TRBV12-4 and TRBJ2-2. The CDR3 spans 18 residues. The chain's CDR3 is CASSLQEHGRSFTGELFF.

This chain links TRBV27 with TRBJ1-1; absent DNA, TCRdb's TRBD1 call cannot be checked. This CDR3 is 14 amino acids long. In germline, CDR1 is MNHEY, CDR2 SMNVEV (reference sequence). The chain's CDR3 is CASSLGRVGTEAFF.

The chain is built from TRBV9 and TRBJ2-2. The germline V gene encodes CDR1 SGDLS and CDR2 YYNGEE. This CDR3 region has 13 residues. CDR3 protein: CARSPLRGGELFF.

The chain recombines TRBV7-3 with TRBJ1-1; TCRdb designates TRBD1, a call that cannot be tested without DNA. The CDR3 is 16 residues long. Germline loops: CDR1 SGHTA, CDR2 FQGTGA. The CDR3 protein is CASSLKGRGQTTEAFF.

The chain is built from TRBV7-8 and TRBJ1-4. This CDR3 comprises 15 residues. From germline, CDR1 is SGHVS and CDR2 FQNEAQ. The CDR3: CASSRAGLFNEKLFF. Using reference TRBV7-8 and TRBJ1-4 for the parts outside the CDR3, the full variable domain is GAGVSQSPRYKVAKRGQDVALRCDPISGHVSLFWYQQALGQGPEFLTYFQNEAQLDKSGLPSDRFFAERPEGSVSTLKIQRTQQEDSAVYLCASSRAGLFNEKLFFGSGTQLSVL.

The rearrangement joins TRBV11-1 to TRBJ2-1; the TCRdb D gene call, TRBD1, has no DNA to confirm it. Germline V lookup: CDR1 SGHAT, CDR2 FQDESV (reference sequence). The CDR3 is made up of 15 amino acids. The CDR3 loop is CASSLAPDRGDEQFF. Variable domain in full (rest from reference TRBV11-1 and TRBJ2-1): EAEVAQSPRYKITEKSQAVAFWCDPISGHATLYWYRQILGQGPELLVQFQDESVVDDSQLPKDRFSAERLKGVDSTLKIQPAELGDSAMYLCASSLAPDRGDEQFFGPGTRLTVL.

This sequence joins TRBV5-6 and TRBJ1-1. Germline CDR1 and CDR2: SGHDT and YYEEEE. The CDR3 sequence is 13 residues long. The chain's CDR3 is CASGGGIRPEAFF.

V gene TRBV20-1 combines with J gene TRBJ1-2. Germline V gives CDR1 DFQATT, CDR2 SNEGSKA (reference sequence). The CDR3 contains 15 residues. This CDR3 reads CSASRGEATNYGYTF.

The rearrangement links TRBV18 to TRBJ2-5; checking the TCRdb D call of TRBD2 is not possible without DNA. The germline V gene has CDR1 KGHSH and CDR2 LQKENI. The CDR3 runs to 17 residues. The CDR3 loop is CASSPPGLAGNEETQYF.

The chain couples TRBV13 to TRBJ2-3; without DNA, the TCRdb call of TRBD1 cannot be checked. The germline V gene has CDR1 PRHDT and CDR2 FYEKMQ (reference sequence). The CDR3 sequence is 15 residues long. CDR3 amino acids: CASSLSGPNTDTQYF.

The CDR3 protein is CASSLAVGANVLTF. This chain joins TRBV5-1 and TRBJ2-6. Germline V CDR1 and CDR2: SGHRS, YFSETQ. This CDR3 is built from 14 residues.

The rearrangement uses TRBV12-3 or TRBV12-4 and TRBJ1-4. The CDR3 covers 14 residues. The CDR3 here is CASSLAQPREKLFF.

The CDR3: CASSSGQSYEKLFF. The chain employs TRBV6-6 and TRBJ1-4; absent DNA, TCRdb's TRBD1 call cannot be checked. CDR1 is MNHNY and CDR2 is SVGAGI in the germline V gene (reference sequence). CDR3 length equals 14 residues.

This rearrangement joins TRBV5-1 to TRBJ1-2. This CDR3 is built from 12 residues. Germline V gene sequence: CDR1 SGHRS, CDR2 YFSETQ. CDR3 in amino acids: CASSLELVGYTF.

The chain combines TRBV5-4 with TRBJ2-1; TCRdb's assignment of TRBD2 cannot be checked, as there is no DNA. CDR1 and CDR2 (germline): SGHNT, YYREEE (reference sequence). The CDR3 runs to 16 residues. The chain's CDR3 is CASSRDLAGGTNEQFF.

This sequence joins TRBV7-8 and TRBJ2-4; TCRdb's D call, TRBD1, is unchecked because there is no DNA. CDR1 and CDR2 from the germline V gene are SGHVS and FQNEAQ. The CDR3 extends over 16 amino acids. The CDR3 loop is CASSSRTGGVWNIQYF. The entire variable domain, with the rest obtained from reference TRBV7-8 and TRBJ2-4, is as follows: GAGVSQSPRYKVAKRGQDVALRCDPISGHVSLFWYQQALGQGPEFLTYFQNEAQLDKSGLPSDRFFAERPEGSVSTLKIQRTQQEDSAVYLCASSSRTGGVWNIQYFGAGTRLSVL.

The chain joins TRBV18 to TRBJ2-7; absent DNA, TCRdb's TRBD1 call cannot be checked. The CDR3 length is 16 residues. Germline V gives CDR1 KGHSH, CDR2 LQKENI. This chain's CDR3 is CASSPLDGTGINEQYF. The whole variable domain, remainder taken from reference TRBV18 and TRBJ2-7, is NAGVMQNPRHLVRRRGQEARLRCSPMKGHSHVYWYRQLPEEGLKFMVYLQKENIIDESGMPKERFSAEFPKEGPSILRIQQVVRGDSAAYFCASSPLDGTGINEQYFGPGTRLTVT.